The 14 T cell receptor beta chains presented below share a single source sample, sequenced in a study of T cells in localized non-small cell lung cancer. Measured with immunoSEQ multiplex PCR; TCRdb has only the in-frame clones, and not every one. The sample contains 130,000 or so clones, about 89% of which appear only once. Sequencing was performed on peripheral blood, taken before any cancer treatment. The source of these receptors is a female donor of 60 years or more with stage I lung adenocarcinoma.

The chain recombines TRBV28 with TRBJ1-5; possible D gene TRBD1, 5 bases. Deletions cut 5 bases from V and 4 bases from J, with 18 bases between. Looked up from germline, CDR1 is MDHEN and CDR2 is SYDVKM. The CDR3 has 16 residues. DNA of the CDR3: TGTGCCAGCAGTCCTATTCTCGGGGCAGGGAATCAGCCCCAGCATTTT. This translates into CASSPILGAGNQPQHF. Complete variable domain (other parts from reference TRBV28 and TRBJ1-5): DVKVTQSSRYLVKRTGEKVFLECVQDMDHENMFWYRQDPGLGLRLIYFSYDVKMKEKGDIPEGYSVSREKKERFSLILESASTNQTSMYLCASSPILGAGNQPQHFGDGTRLSIL.

This sequence joins TRBV5-4 and TRBJ1-1; 8 bases map to TRBD1. V gave up 5 bases and J gave up 3 bases; unmatched junction bases: 3. Germline V gene sequence: CDR1 SGHNT, CDR2 YYREEE (reference sequence). CDR3 length equals 13 residues. CDR3 sequence: CASRATGDTEAFF. The CDR3 bases are TGTGCCAGCAGGGCGACAGGGGACACTGAAGCTTTCTTT.

This clone has a single count. The chain carries TRBV5-1 and TRBJ2-4; maybe TRBD2 (6 bases). V was trimmed by 4 bases and J by 0 bases, leaving 11 bases between them. This CDR3 comprises 15 residues. Germline CDR1 and CDR2: SGHRS and YFSETQ. The CDR3 DNA reads as TGCGCCAGCAGCCAGGCGGGACTAGCCAAAAACATTCAGTACTTC. Translation gives CASSQAGLAKNIQYF.

The rearrangement uses TRBV14 and TRBJ2-1; 7 positions match TRBD2. The germline V gene encodes CDR1 SGHDN and CDR2 FVKESK. V was clipped by 0 bases and J by 3 bases; unmatched bases: 5. CDR3 length: 16 residues. This chain's CDR3 is CASSQDSGLHYNEQFF. Written as DNA, the CDR3 is TGTGCCAGCAGCCAAGACTCGGGACTACACTACAATGAGCAGTTCTTC.

The chain is built from TRBV28 and TRBJ1-6; TRBD1 agrees at 9 bases. V lost 5 bases, J lost 9 bases, and 14 bases stayed unmatched. The CDR3 is 17 amino acids. Germline V CDR1 and CDR2: MDHEN, SYDVKM. The CDR3 here is CASSLIPFTGGGSPLHF. CDR3 DNA sequence: TGTGCCAGCAGTCTCATACCTTTTACAGGGGGCGGTTCACCCCTCCACTTT.

The rearrangement links TRBV7-3 to TRBJ2-5, with D perhaps TRBD2 (6 bases). Looked up from germline, CDR1 is SGHTA and CDR2 is FQGTGA. V lost 5 bases and J lost 5, with 12 bases in between. The CDR3 spans 13 residues. CDR3 residues: CASSPGRRETQYF. Written as DNA, the CDR3 is TGTGCCAGCAGCCCAGGGAGGCGGGAGACCCAGTACTTC. The whole variable domain, remainder taken from reference TRBV7-3 and TRBJ2-5, is GAGVSQTPSNKVTEKGKYVELRCDPISGHTALYWYRQSLGQGPEFLIYFQGTGAADDSGLPNDRFFAVRPEGSVSTLKIQRTERGDSAVYLCASSPGRRETQYFGPGTRLLVL.

The V call is TRBV5-1, the J call TRBJ2-7; D not resolved. The CDR3 spans 12 residues. Germline assignment: CDR1 SGHRS and CDR2 YFSETQ. Between the trimmed V and J ends, which lost 4 bases and 0 bases, there was a span of 5 bases. The CDR3 DNA reads TGCGCCAGCAGCCCGAACTCCTACGAGCAGTACTTC. Translated: CASSPNSYEQYF.

The CDR3 DNA follows: TGCGCCAGCAGCTCCACCGGGACAGGGAACACTGAAGCTTTCTTT. Translation gives CASSSTGTGNTEAFF. The chain recombines TRBV5-1 with TRBJ1-1; 8 nucleotides align to TRBD1. CDR1 and CDR2 (germline): SGHRS, YFSETQ. This CDR3 has 15 residues. With 3 bases clipped from V and 1 base from J, the junction kept 5 bases outside the gene matches.

The CDR3 protein is CAWASLSYEQYF. CDR3 nucleotides: TGTGCCTGGGCGAGTCTTTCCTACGAGCAGTACTTC. J is TRBJ2-7 and V is TRBV30; D gene unclear. Between the trimmed V and J ends, which lost 5 bases and 1 base, there was a span of 9 bases. In germline, CDR1 is GTSNPN, CDR2 SVGIG (reference sequence). The CDR3 sequence is 12 residues long.

This chain connects TRBV29-1 to TRBJ2-1; D is unresolved. This CDR3 contains 12 residues. CDR1 is SQVTM and CDR2 is ANQGSEA in the germline V gene. V lost 5 bases to trimming and J lost 4 bases, with 9 bases between them. The CDR3 region has the DNA TGCAGCGTTCCCAATCAGTACAATGAGCAGTTCTTC. Protein: CSVPNQYNEQFF.

V is TRBV7-3 and J is TRBJ1-1, with 7 bases matching TRBD1. The CDR3 is made up of 15 amino acids. V gave up 5 bases and J gave up 2 bases; unmatched junction bases: 8. Germline values: CDR1 SGHTA, CDR2 FQGTGA. CDR3 in amino acids: CASSVDRRFNTEAFF. In DNA, the CDR3 is TGTGCCAGCAGCGTGGACAGGCGATTCAACACTGAAGCTTTCTTT.

V gene TRBV29-1 combines with J gene TRBJ2-7; 7 nucleotides agree with TRBD1. Germline V gene lookup returns CDR1 SQVTM and CDR2 ANQGSEA. J lost 3 bases, V lost 3 bases, and 8 bases had no gene match. The CDR3 sequence is 14 residues long. CDR3 nucleotide sequence: TGCAGCGTTGATGGCTTGGGACAGAACTACGAGCAGTACTTC. Its translation is CSVDGLGQNYEQYF.

This chain links TRBV27 with TRBJ2-2; D perhaps matches TRBD1 (5 bases). This CDR3 has 15 amino acids. Germline V lookup: CDR1 MNHEY, CDR2 SMNVEV (reference sequence). V was clipped by 5 bases and J by 3 bases, with 13 bases between them. CDR3 sequence reads: CASSATIRDTGELFF. CDR3 sequence (DNA): TGTGCCAGCAGTGCAACAATCAGGGACACCGGGGAGCTGTTTTTT.

The rearrangement links TRBV11-2 to TRBJ2-7; no reliable D call. This CDR3 is built from 14 residues. The V end was cut by 1 base, the J end by 3 bases, with 10 bases between. Germline CDR1 and CDR2: SGHAT and FQNNGV. CDR3 loop: CASSLAPLVYEQYF. Written as DNA, the CDR3 is TGTGCCAGCAGCTTAGCACCGCTCGTCTACGAGCAGTACTTC.